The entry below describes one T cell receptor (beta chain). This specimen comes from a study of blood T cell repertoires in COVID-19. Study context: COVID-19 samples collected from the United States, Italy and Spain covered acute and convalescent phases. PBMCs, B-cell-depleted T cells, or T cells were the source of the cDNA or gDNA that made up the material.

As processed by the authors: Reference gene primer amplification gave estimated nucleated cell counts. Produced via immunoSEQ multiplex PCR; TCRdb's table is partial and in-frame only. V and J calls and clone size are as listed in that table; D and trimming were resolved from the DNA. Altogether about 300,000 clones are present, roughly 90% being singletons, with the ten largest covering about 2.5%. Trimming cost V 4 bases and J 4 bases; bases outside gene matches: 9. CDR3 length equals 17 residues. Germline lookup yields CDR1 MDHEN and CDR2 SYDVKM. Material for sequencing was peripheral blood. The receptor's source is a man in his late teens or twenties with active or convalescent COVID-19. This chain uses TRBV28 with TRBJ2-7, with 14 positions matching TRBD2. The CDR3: CASSSGTSGRTGYEQYF. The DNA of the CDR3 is TGTGCCAGCAGTTCCGGGACTAGCGGGAGAACGGGATACGAGCAGTACTTC.